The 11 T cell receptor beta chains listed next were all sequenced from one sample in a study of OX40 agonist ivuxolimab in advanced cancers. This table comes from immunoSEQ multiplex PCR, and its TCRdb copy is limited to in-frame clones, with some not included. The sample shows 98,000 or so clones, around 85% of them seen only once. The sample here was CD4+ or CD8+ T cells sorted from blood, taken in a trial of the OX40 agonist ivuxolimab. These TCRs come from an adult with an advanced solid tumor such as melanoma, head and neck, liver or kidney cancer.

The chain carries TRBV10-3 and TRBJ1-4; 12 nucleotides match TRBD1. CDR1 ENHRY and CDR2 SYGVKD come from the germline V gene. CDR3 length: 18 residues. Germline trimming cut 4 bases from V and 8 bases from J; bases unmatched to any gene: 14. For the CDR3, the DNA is TGTGCCATCAGTGGAGTGGCGGGACAGGGGGCGAGTTCCGAAAAACTGTTTTTT. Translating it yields CAISGVAGQGASSEKLFF.

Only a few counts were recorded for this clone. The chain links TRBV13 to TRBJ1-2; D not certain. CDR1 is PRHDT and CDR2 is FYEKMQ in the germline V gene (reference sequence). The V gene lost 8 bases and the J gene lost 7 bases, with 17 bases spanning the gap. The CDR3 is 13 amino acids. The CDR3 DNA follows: TGTGCCAGCCGAGATCAAAGGGCAGGTGGCTACACCTTC. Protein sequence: CASRDQRAGGYTF. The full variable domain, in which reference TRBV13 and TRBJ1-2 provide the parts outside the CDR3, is AAGVIQSPRHLIKEKRETATLKCYPIPRHDTVYWYQQGPGQDPQFLISFYEKMQSDKGSIPDRFSAQQFSDYHSELNMSSLELGDSALYFCASRDQRAGGYTFGSGTRLTVV.

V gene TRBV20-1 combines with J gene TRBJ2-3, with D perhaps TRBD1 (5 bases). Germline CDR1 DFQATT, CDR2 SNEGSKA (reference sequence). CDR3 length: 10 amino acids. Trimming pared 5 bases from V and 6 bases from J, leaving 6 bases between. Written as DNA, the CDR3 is TGCAGTGCTGGGGCGGATACGCAGTATTTT. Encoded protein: CSAGADTQYF.

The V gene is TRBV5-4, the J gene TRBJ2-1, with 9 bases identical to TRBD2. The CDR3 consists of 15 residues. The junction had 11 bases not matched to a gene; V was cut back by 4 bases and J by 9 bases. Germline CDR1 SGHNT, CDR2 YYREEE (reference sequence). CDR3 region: CASSPSGGRAGEQFF. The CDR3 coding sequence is TGTGCCAGCAGCCCTTCTGGCGGGAGGGCCGGTGAGCAGTTCTTC.

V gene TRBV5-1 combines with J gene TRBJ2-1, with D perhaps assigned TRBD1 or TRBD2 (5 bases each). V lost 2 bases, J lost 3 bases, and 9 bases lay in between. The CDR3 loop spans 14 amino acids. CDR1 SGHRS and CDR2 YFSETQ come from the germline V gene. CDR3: CASSLGTLYNEQFF. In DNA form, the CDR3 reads TGCGCCAGCAGCTTAGGGACCCTCTACAATGAGCAGTTCTTC.

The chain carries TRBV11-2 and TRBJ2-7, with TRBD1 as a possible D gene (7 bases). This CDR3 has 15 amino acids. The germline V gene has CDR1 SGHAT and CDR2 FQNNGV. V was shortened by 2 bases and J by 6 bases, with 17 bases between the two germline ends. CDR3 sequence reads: CASSLSQRQGGEQYF. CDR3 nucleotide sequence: TGTGCCAGCAGCTTATCACAGAGGCAGGGGGGCGAGCAGTACTTC.

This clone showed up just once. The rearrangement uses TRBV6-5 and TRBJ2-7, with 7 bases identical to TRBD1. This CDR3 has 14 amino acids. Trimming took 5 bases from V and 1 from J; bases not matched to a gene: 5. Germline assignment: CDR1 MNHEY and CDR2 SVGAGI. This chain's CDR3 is CASSPRQGSYEQYV. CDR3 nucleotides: TGTGCCAGCAGTCCCCGACAGGGATCCTACGAGCAGTACGTC.

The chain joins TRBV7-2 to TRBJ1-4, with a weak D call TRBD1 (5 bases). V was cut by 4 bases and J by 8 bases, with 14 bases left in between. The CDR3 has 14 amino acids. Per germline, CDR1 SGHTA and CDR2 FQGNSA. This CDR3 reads CASSSELRGEKLFF. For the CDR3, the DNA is TGTGCCAGCAGCTCGGAGCTCCGGGGGGAAAAACTGTTTTTT.

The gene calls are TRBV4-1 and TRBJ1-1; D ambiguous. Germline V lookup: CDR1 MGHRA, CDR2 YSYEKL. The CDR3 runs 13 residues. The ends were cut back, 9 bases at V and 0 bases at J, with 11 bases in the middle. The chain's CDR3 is CASTRALNTEAFF. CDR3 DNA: TGCGCCAGTACCAGAGCCCTGAACACTGAAGCTTTCTTT.

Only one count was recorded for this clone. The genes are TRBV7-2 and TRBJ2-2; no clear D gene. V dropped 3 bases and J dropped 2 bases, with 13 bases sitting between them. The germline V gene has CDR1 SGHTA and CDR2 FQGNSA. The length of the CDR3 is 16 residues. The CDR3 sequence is CASSFLRALNTGELFF. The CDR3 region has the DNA TGTGCCAGCAGCTTCCTTAGGGCACTAAACACCGGGGAGCTGTTTTTT.

CDR3 loop: CAILGEGGANVLTF. The CDR3 region has the DNA TGTGCCATCCTTGGTGAGGGAGGGGCCAACGTCCTGACTTTC. The rearrangement links TRBV28 to TRBJ2-6, with a weak D call TRBD2 (5 bases). This CDR3 is 14 amino acids long. Germline V lookup: CDR1 MDHEN, CDR2 SYDVKM. V shed 10 bases and J shed 4 bases, with 14 bases lying between them.